This TCR beta chain was sequenced during a study of blood T cell repertoires in COVID-19. Sequencing used immunoSEQ multiplex PCR; TCRdb keeps in-frame clones, though not all of them. This table has about 300,000 clones, about 90% appearing once. Germline V CDR1 and CDR2: LNHDA, SQIVND (reference sequence). The CDR3 totals 14 residues. V lost 1 base and J lost 6, with 13 bases in between. The TCR originated in a young man who had recovered from COVID-19. The gene calls are TRBV19 and TRBJ2-7; no clear D. Material for sequencing was peripheral blood. CDR3 sequence reads: CASSIGAWPLEQYF. In nucleotides, the CDR3 is TGTGCCAGTAGTATAGGAGCGTGGCCCCTCGAGCAGTACTTC.